Sequencing of this T cell receptor beta chain was carried out in a study of T cell responses to AZD1222 COVID-19 vaccine. Background on the study: Second-dose timings of about 4 or about 12 weeks were pooled.

Assay: immunoSEQ multiplex PCR; the TCRdb copy retains only in-frame clones and omits some. The repertoire includes some 31,000 clones, 85% to 95% of them detected once, and 8.1% sits in the top ten. The length of the CDR3 is 14 residues. V was clipped by 3 bases and J by 1 base, with 9 bases between them. Germline V gene sequence: CDR1 LNHDA, CDR2 SQIVND (reference sequence). Of note for this clone: The target antigen is unknown.

Study observations and caveats: Seropositive AZD1222 recipients at baseline numbered only five to seven.

This chain links TRBV19 with TRBJ1-1, with a possible D match to TRBD1 (5 bases). The sample here was peripheral blood, taken on day 0 of AZD1222 vaccination. This receptor was identified in an adult in good health. DNA for the CDR3: TGTGCCAGTAGTATCAGGGAATGGAACACTGAAGCTTTCTTT. Translation gives CASSIREWNTEAFF.